This T cell receptor (beta chain) was captured in a study of response to subunit inactivated influenza vaccine. Whole-study findings and limits: T cells newly recruited by each seasonal influenza vaccination are few, the authors suggested.

V shed 4 bases and J shed 0 bases, with 19 bases lying between them. The CDR3 runs to 16 residues. CDR1 and CDR2 (germline): DFQATT, SNEGSKA (reference sequence). This clonotype was seen repeatedly, ten times or more. No antigen is known for it. A single record per CDR3 protein comes from TCRdb applying MiXCR to the RT-PCR reads. Of about 520,000 distinct CDR3 sequences listed, about 25% are singletons. This clonotype was sampled from a man aged 45-60 years who received an inactivated influenza vaccine. The source was CD4+ T cells sorted from PBMCs, collected 5 to 6 days after vaccination. This chain connects TRBV20-1 to TRBJ2-7; tentatively, D is TRBD2 (6 bases). The CDR3 DNA is TGCAGTGCTAACCCCCCCCCGGGACTGCCCTCCTACGAGCAGTACTTC. As protein: CSANPPPGLPSYEQYF.